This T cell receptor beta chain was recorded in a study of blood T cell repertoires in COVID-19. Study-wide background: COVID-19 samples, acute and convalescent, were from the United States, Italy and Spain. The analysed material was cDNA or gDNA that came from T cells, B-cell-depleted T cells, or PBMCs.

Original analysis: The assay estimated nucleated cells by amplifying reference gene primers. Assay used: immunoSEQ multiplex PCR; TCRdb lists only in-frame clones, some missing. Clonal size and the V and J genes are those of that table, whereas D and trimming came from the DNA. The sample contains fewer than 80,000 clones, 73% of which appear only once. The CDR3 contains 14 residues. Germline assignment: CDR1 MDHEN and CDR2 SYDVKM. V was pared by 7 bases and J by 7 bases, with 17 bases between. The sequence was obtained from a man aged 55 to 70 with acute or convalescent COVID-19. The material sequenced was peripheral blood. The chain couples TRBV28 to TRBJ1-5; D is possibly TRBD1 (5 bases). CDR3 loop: CASTLGARGQPQHF. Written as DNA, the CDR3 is TGTGCCAGCACCCTTGGGGCCCGAGGACAGCCCCAGCATTTT.